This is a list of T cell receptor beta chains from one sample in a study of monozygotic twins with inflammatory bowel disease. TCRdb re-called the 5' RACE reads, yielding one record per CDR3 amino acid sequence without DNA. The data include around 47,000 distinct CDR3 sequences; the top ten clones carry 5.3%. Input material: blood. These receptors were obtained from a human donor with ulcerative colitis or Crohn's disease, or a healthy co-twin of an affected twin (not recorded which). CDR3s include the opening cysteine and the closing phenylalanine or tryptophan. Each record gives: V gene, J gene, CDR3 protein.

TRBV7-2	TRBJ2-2	CASSLGARPGTGELFF
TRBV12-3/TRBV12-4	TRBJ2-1	CASSRDSGGNTYNEQFF
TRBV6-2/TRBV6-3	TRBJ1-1	CASSLGDNYNTEAFF
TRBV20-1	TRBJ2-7	CSARGIGLADFGEQYF
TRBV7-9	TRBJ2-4	CASSPQNRGRNIQYF
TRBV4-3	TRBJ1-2	CASSRHKNYGYTF
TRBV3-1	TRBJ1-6	CASSLGGSYNSPLHF
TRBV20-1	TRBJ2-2	CSARGEGANTGELFF
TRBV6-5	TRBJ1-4	CASSYLGQVNEKLFF
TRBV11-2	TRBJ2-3	CASSSLSGLSTDTQYF